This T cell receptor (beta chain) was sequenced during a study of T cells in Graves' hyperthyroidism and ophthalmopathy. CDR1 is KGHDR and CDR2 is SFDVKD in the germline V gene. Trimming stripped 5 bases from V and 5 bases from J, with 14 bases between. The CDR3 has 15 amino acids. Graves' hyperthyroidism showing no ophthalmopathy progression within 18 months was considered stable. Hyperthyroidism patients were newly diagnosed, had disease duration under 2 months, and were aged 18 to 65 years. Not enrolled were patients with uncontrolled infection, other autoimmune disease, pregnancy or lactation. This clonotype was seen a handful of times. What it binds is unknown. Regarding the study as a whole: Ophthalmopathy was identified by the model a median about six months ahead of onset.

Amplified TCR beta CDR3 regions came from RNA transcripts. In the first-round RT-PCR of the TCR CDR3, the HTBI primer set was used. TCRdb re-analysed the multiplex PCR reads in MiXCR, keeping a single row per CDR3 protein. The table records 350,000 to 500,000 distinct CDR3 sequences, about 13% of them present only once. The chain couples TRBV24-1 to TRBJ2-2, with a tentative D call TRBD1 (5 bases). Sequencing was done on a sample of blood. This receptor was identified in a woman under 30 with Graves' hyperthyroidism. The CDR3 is CATSGEGARTGELFF. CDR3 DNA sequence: TGTGCCACCAGTGGGGAAGGGGCCAGGACCGGGGAGCTGTTTTTT.